The 29 T cell receptor beta chains in this list originate from one sample, sequenced in a study of T cell responses to AZD1222 COVID-19 vaccine. The assay was immunoSEQ multiplex PCR, and TCRdb's table has in-frame clones only and misses some. The data show about 170,000 clones, around 88% seen once. The sample was peripheral blood, taken 28 days after the second AZD1222 dose. The receptors stem from an adult who received the AZD1222 COVID-19 vaccine.

J is TRBJ2-3 and V is TRBV5-1; no reliable D call. V was trimmed by 4 bases and J by 4 bases, leaving 10 bases between them. CDR3 length equals 13 residues. Germline loops: CDR1 SGHRS, CDR2 YFSETQ. CDR3 sequence: CASSPDSADTQYF. Written as DNA, the CDR3 is TGCGCCAGCAGCCCGGATTCGGCAGATACGCAGTATTTT. Using reference TRBV5-1 and TRBJ2-3 for the parts outside the CDR3, the full variable domain is KAGVTQTPRYLIKTRGQQVTLSCSPISGHRSVSWYQQTPGQGLQFLFEYFSETQRNKGNFPGRFSGRQFSNSRSEMNVSTLELGDSALYLCASSPDSADTQYFGPGTRLTVL.

The V and J genes are TRBV10-3 and TRBJ1-6; 7 bases fit TRBD1. CDR1 is ENHRY and CDR2 is SYGVKD in the germline V gene. V lost 6 bases to trimming and J lost 13 bases; unmatched junction nucleotides: 15. The CDR3 loop spans 15 amino acids. CDR3 coding DNA: TGTGCCATCAGCGTAGATACAGGGGCCCTCACGCCCCTCCACTTT. As protein: CAISVDTGALTPLHF.

The rearrangement joins TRBV2 to TRBJ1-2; D unresolved. The germline V and J ends were trimmed by 4 bases and 7 bases, with 13 bases remaining between them. The CDR3 is made up of 13 amino acids. Germline CDR1 reads SNHLY; CDR2 reads FYNNEI. The CDR3 coding sequence is TGTGCCAGCAGTGGGCATGGTACTGCTGGCTACACCTTC. This codes for CASSGHGTAGYTF.

On this clone: At the DNA level, this CDR3 is encoded by other sequences in the same sample as well. The chain carries TRBV27 and TRBJ1-5, with TRBD1 matching 9 bases. Germline CDR1 is MNHEY and CDR2 is SMNVEV (reference sequence). V gave up 2 bases and J gave up 6 bases; unmatched junction bases: 2. The CDR3 is 14 residues long. In DNA, the CDR3 is TGTGCCAGCAGTTTAACAGGGGGCGGTCAGCCCCAGCATTTT. It is translated as CASSLTGGGQPQHF.

This chain connects TRBV2 to TRBJ2-5; D unclear. V lost 5 bases and J lost 5, with 6 bases in between. The germline V gene encodes CDR1 SNHLY and CDR2 FYNNEI. The CDR3 sequence is 11 residues long. The CDR3 DNA is TGTGCCAGCAGTAATTTTGAGACCCAGTACTTC. This encodes CASSNFETQYF.

This clone was recorded a few times. The chain combines TRBV5-1 with TRBJ2-7; 10 bases agree with TRBD1. The V segment lost 4 bases and the J segment 6 bases; nucleotides outside the gene matches: 7. Germline values: CDR1 SGHRS, CDR2 YFSETQ. The CDR3 sequence is 14 residues long. The CDR3 DNA reads TGCGCCAGCAGCGCGACCGGGACAGGGGCCGAGCAGTACTTC. This gives the protein CASSATGTGAEQYF. The complete variable domain, with remaining parts taken from reference TRBV5-1 and TRBJ2-7, reads KAGVTQTPRYLIKTRGQQVTLSCSPISGHRSVSWYQQTPGQGLQFLFEYFSETQRNKGNFPGRFSGRQFSNSRSEMNVSTLELGDSALYLCASSATGTGAEQYFGPGTRLTVT.

This clone occurred a few times. The sample holds other DNA sequences that translate to the same CDR3. CDR3 in DNA: TGTGCCATCAGTGACGGTAACTATGGCTACACCTTC. This codes for CAISDGNYGYTF. V usage is TRBV10-3 and J usage is TRBJ1-2; D call uncertain. Germline V gene sequence: CDR1 ENHRY, CDR2 SYGVKD. The CDR3 length is 12 residues. V was pared by 3 bases and J by 1 base, with 3 bases between.

In this sample, this clone turned up once. This chain connects TRBV19 to TRBJ1-2; D gene ambiguous. Germline values: CDR1 LNHDA, CDR2 SQIVND (reference sequence). This CDR3 region has 16 residues. Trimming stripped 4 bases from V and 3 bases from J, with 18 bases between. The CDR3 DNA follows: TGTGCCAGTAGTAAGAGGGCGACCTCCTGGGACTATGGCTACACCTTC. Translated: CASSKRATSWDYGYTF.

This chain links TRBV5-1 with TRBJ1-1, with 7 bases aligning to TRBD1. Germline V lookup: CDR1 SGHRS, CDR2 YFSETQ. V shed 4 bases, J shed 4 bases, and the junction held 7 bases outside the gene matches. CDR3 length: 14 residues. The CDR3 loop reads CASSQGVGGTEAFF. In DNA, the CDR3 is TGCGCCAGCAGCCAGGGGGTGGGCGGCACTGAAGCTTTCTTT.

The J gene is TRBJ1-1, the V gene TRBV7-2; no firm D call. This CDR3 comprises 13 residues. Trimming took off 2 bases at V and 4 bases at J, with 8 bases between the two ends. Germline CDR1 and CDR2: SGHTA and FQGNSA. CDR3 DNA sequence: TGTGCCAGCAGCTTAAGCGTATCCACTGAAGCTTTCTTT. Amino acids: CASSLSVSTEAFF.

In this sample, this clone turned up once. The chain is built from TRBV7-2 and TRBJ1-1, with a tentative D call TRBD1 (5 bases). The CDR3 is made up of 14 amino acids. The germline gives CDR1 SGHTA, CDR2 FQGNSA. V gave up 4 bases and J gave up 1 base, with 10 bases separating them. The CDR3 here is CASSSAGPNTEAFF. The CDR3 nucleotides are TGTGCCAGCAGCTCGGCGGGGCCGAACACTGAAGCTTTCTTT.

V usage is TRBV7-9 and J usage is TRBJ1-1; D might be TRBD1 (6 bases). V lost 7 bases and J 0 bases, leaving 18 bases between the germline ends. The CDR3 is 16 amino acids. CDR1 SEHNR and CDR2 FQNEAQ come from the germline V gene (reference sequence). The CDR3 sequence is CASTADRYNMNTEAFF. Here the CDR3 DNA reads TGTGCCAGCACCGCGGACAGATACAACATGAACACTGAAGCTTTCTTT.

This CDR3 reads CASSQGWENQPQHF. The CDR3, as DNA: TGTGCCAGCAGCCAAGGATGGGAGAATCAGCCCCAGCATTTT. V usage is TRBV3-1 (or the pseudogene TRBV3-2) and J usage is TRBJ1-5, with unresolved D. The CDR3 extends over 14 amino acids. Trimming took off 1 base at V and 4 bases at J, with 8 bases between the two ends. Germline values: CDR1 LGHDT, CDR2 YNNKEL (reference sequence).

The chain combines TRBV4-1 with TRBJ1-1, with D possibly matching TRBD1 (6 bases). The germline V and J ends were trimmed by 6 bases and 2 bases, with 22 bases remaining between them. Germline V gene data show CDR1 as MGHRA and CDR2 as YSYEKL. This CDR3 is 17 amino acids long. The CDR3 loop reads CASRHPPRGRINTEAFF. DNA for the CDR3: TGCGCCAGCAGACACCCCCCCCGGGGGCGAATTAACACTGAAGCTTTCTTT.

The chain is built from TRBV6-1 and TRBJ2-7, with a possible D match to TRBD2 (6 bases). Germline CDR1 and CDR2: MNHNS and SASEGT. The CDR3 is made up of 14 amino acids. Trimming removed 2 bases from V and 4 bases from J, with 12 bases in between. CDR3 amino acids: CASSERLAGYEQYF. CDR3 DNA sequence: TGTGCCAGCAGTGAACGCCTGGCGGGGTACGAGCAGTACTTC.

This chain uses TRBV7-9 with TRBJ2-5; D could derive from TRBD1 or TRBD2 (5 bases each). Trimming took 4 bases from V and 1 from J, leaving 7 bases between them. The germline gives CDR1 SEHNR, CDR2 FQNEAQ (reference sequence). The CDR3 sequence is 13 residues long. The CDR3 bases are TGTGCCAGCAGCTGGGGGACCCAAGAGACCCAGTACTTC. Protein sequence: CASSWGTQETQYF.

This rearrangement joins TRBV6-5 to TRBJ1-5; maybe TRBD1 (5 bases). This CDR3 is 14 amino acids long. Trimming cost V 5 bases and J 9 bases, with 17 bases left between them. CDR1 and CDR2 (germline): MNHEY, SVGAGI. CDR3 protein: CASSTRDGVAPQHF. The CDR3 DNA is TGTGCCAGCAGTACCCGGGACGGCGTGGCGCCCCAGCATTTT.

The chain is built from TRBV13 and TRBJ1-2; D may be TRBD1 (5 bases). V was shortened by 2 bases and J by 6 bases, with 16 bases between the two germline ends. Germline loops: CDR1 PRHDT, CDR2 FYEKMQ (reference sequence). This CDR3 comprises 15 residues. In DNA, the CDR3 is TGTGCCAGCAGCTTACGGGGACCCGGAGCCGATGGCTACACCTTC. Encoded protein: CASSLRGPGADGYTF.

The chain carries TRBV7-8 and TRBJ1-2; TRBD1 matches 11 bases. This CDR3 comprises 15 residues. Losses at the gene ends were 5 bases for V and 3 bases for J; bases not matched to a gene: 5. Germline V lookup: CDR1 SGHVS, CDR2 FQNEAQ. DNA of the CDR3: TGTGCCAGCAGCCAACGGGACAGGGGGTACTATGGCTACACCTTC. It is translated as CASSQRDRGYYGYTF.

The table lists this clone with a few counts. The chain recombines TRBV12-3 or TRBV12-4 with TRBJ2-7; 7 bases line up with TRBD1. J was trimmed by 3 bases and V by 2 bases; bases with no gene match: 1. The CDR3 length is 13 residues. The CDR3 nucleotides read TGTGCCAGCAGTTTAACAGGGGACTACGAGCAGTACTTC. Translation: CASSLTGDYEQYF.

For the CDR3, the DNA is TGTGCCAGCAGCCAAGATCCATCCGGGACAGGGGACTCTGGAAACACCATATATTTT. This codes for CASSQDPSGTGDSGNTIYF. The gene calls are TRBV3-1 (or the pseudogene TRBV3-2) and TRBJ1-3; 10 nucleotides agree with TRBD1. V was clipped by 0 bases and J by 0 bases; unmatched bases: 8. The CDR3 totals 19 residues. CDR1 and CDR2 (germline): LGHDT, YNNKEL (reference sequence).

This clone was seen just once. The chain uses TRBV4-2 and TRBJ1-6; 9 positions agree with TRBD1. Germline values: CDR1 LGHNA, CDR2 YNFKEQ. The CDR3 runs to 17 residues. J was trimmed by 9 bases and V by 2 bases; bases with no gene match: 11. The CDR3 DNA follows: TGTGCCAGCAGCCAAACACGGACAGGGGATAGCGCTTCACCCCTCCACTTT. It specifies CASSQTRTGDSASPLHF.

This clone has only a few counts. J is TRBJ2-7 and V is TRBV24-1; either TRBD1 or TRBD2 may fit D (5 bases each). Trimming left V 4 bases short and J 7 bases short, with 10 bases between. The CDR3 length is 12 residues. Germline V CDR1 and CDR2: KGHDR, SFDVKD. For the CDR3, the DNA is TGTGCCACCAGTGACCGCTGGGGGGAGCAGTACTTC. This encodes CATSDRWGEQYF.

The chain uses TRBV3-1 (or the pseudogene TRBV3-2) and TRBJ1-5; D is uncertain. Trimming left V 4 bases short and J 0 bases short, with 10 bases between. The V gene's germline CDR1 is LGHDT and CDR2 YNNKEL (reference sequence). The CDR3 runs 15 residues. CDR3 nucleotide sequence: TGTGCCAGCAGCCCTGGTACAGTTAGCAATCAGCCCCAGCATTTT. Its translation: CASSPGTVSNQPQHF.

The chain uses TRBV2 and TRBJ1-5; TRBD1 matches at 9 bases. The V gene's germline CDR1 is SNHLY and CDR2 FYNNEI. The CDR3 loop spans 13 amino acids. J lost 6 bases, V lost 7 bases, and 4 bases had no gene match. The CDR3 reads CASNRGRGQPQHF. In nucleotides, the CDR3 is TGTGCCAGCAACAGGGGGCGCGGTCAGCCCCAGCATTTT.

The chain uses TRBV7-9 and TRBJ1-4; no reliable D call. CDR3 length: 15 amino acids. CDR1 is SEHNR, CDR2 FQNEAQ, per germline (reference sequence). Trimming stripped 1 base from V and 5 bases from J, with 11 bases between. The CDR3 here is CASSLGVTLNEKLFF. CDR3 sequence (DNA): TGTGCCAGCAGCTTAGGGGTTACATTAAATGAAAAACTGTTTTTT.

The chain joins TRBV6-5 to TRBJ2-2; TRBD2 agrees at 12 bases. In germline, CDR1 is MNHEY, CDR2 SVGAGI. J was trimmed by 9 bases and V by 2 bases; bases with no gene match: 7. This CDR3 is built from 16 residues. The CDR3 loop reads CASSYVSSGGARELFF. The CDR3 bases are TGTGCCAGCAGTTACGTCTCTAGCGGGGGGGCTAGGGAGCTGTTTTTT.

Remarks on this clone: The germline gene is not matched at one end of the junction; a read error may be the cause. V and J are TRBV6-5 and TRBJ2-3; tentative D call: TRBD2 (5 bases). Germline V gene lookup returns CDR1 MNHEY and CDR2 SVGAGI. The CDR3 consists of 13 residues. The CDR3 region has the DNA TGTGCCGGCAGGACTCCCCGCACAGATACGCAGTATTTT. Translating gives CAGRTPRTDTQYF.

The chain couples TRBV19 to TRBJ1-5; D ambiguous. The CDR3 covers 13 residues. Germline CDR1 LNHDA, CDR2 SQIVND (reference sequence). V gave up 1 base and J gave up 4 bases, with 5 bases separating them. The DNA for the CDR3 is TGTGCCAGTAGTATAGGACGTAATCAGCCCCAGCATTTT. Translation: CASSIGRNQPQHF.